Following are 18 T cell receptor beta chains from one sample sequenced in a study of blood T cell repertoires in COVID-19. The method was immunoSEQ multiplex PCR; TCRdb's version includes in-frame clones alone and lacks a portion of them. Here the sample spans fewer than 250,000 clones, about 83% being singletons. Material for sequencing was peripheral blood. The source of these receptors is a man between 45 and 60 years old with acute or convalescent COVID-19.

The rearrangement links TRBV25-1 to TRBJ1-5; 7 nucleotides align to TRBD1. The CDR3 contains 14 residues. Losses at the gene ends were 5 bases for V and 4 bases for J; bases not matched to a gene: 5. Germline V gene sequence: CDR1 MGHDK, CDR2 SYGVNS. CDR3 region: CASSPRGFNQPQHF. The CDR3 DNA is TGTGCCAGCAGTCCCAGGGGGTTTAATCAGCCCCAGCATTTT.

This clone appeared a few times. J is TRBJ2-6 and V is TRBV6-5; 7 nucleotides agree with TRBD1. The germline V gene has CDR1 MNHEY and CDR2 SVGAGI. V was clipped by 2 bases and J by 2 bases; unmatched bases: 3. This CDR3 has 16 residues. The CDR3 DNA is TGTGCCAGCAGTTACAACAGGGGAGCTGGGGCCAACGTCCTGACTTTC. Translating gives CASSYNRGAGANVLTF.

V is TRBV19 and J is TRBJ2-1; D unclear. Per the germline V gene, CDR1 is LNHDA and CDR2 is SQIVND (reference sequence). V was clipped by 3 bases and J by 2 bases, with 11 bases between them. The CDR3 runs 15 residues. CDR3 protein: CASSIGTAPYNEQFF. CDR3 bases: TGTGCCAGTAGTATTGGTACAGCCCCCTACAATGAGCAGTTCTTC.

The chain recombines TRBV7-9 with TRBJ2-1; 9 bases agree with TRBD2. This CDR3 is built from 15 residues. V lost 3 bases to trimming and J lost 8 bases; unmatched junction nucleotides: 8. Germline V gene lookup returns CDR1 SEHNR and CDR2 FQNEAQ (reference sequence). The CDR3: CASSFGGREVDEQFF. CDR3 sequence (DNA): TGTGCCAGCAGCTTCGGCGGGAGGGAGGTGGATGAGCAGTTCTTC.

This clone occurred once. The chain has TRBV10-3 and TRBJ1-1; a weak D match, TRBD1 (5 bases). Germline CDR1 and CDR2: ENHRY and SYGVKD. Trimming shortened V by 6 bases and J by 1 base, and 12 bases separated the two germline ends. The CDR3 has 14 amino acids. The CDR3 spells CAIRSGQRNTEAFF. The CDR3 DNA reads TGTGCCATCAGGTCAGGGCAGAGGAACACTGAAGCTTTCTTT.

The chain couples TRBV27 to TRBJ2-5; 9 positions match TRBD2. Trimming at V came to 6 bases and at J to 1 base, leaving 9 bases not matched to a gene. Germline V gives CDR1 MNHEY, CDR2 SMNVEV (reference sequence). The CDR3 sequence is 16 residues long. In nucleotides, the CDR3 is TGTGCCAGCAGACCTTATCTAGCGGGGCTCCAAGAGACCCAGTACTTC. Amino acid sequence: CASRPYLAGLQETQYF.

This rearrangement joins TRBV3-1 (or the pseudogene TRBV3-2) to TRBJ2-7; 11 bases map to TRBD1. The V segment lost 1 base and the J segment 4 bases; nucleotides outside the gene matches: 3. Germline CDR1 LGHDT, CDR2 YNNKEL (reference sequence). The CDR3 consists of 15 residues. For the CDR3, the DNA is TGTGCCAGCAGCCAAGCCGGGACAGGGGGTTACGAGCAGTACTTC. Protein: CASSQAGTGGYEQYF.

The chain joins TRBV5-4 to TRBJ2-6; D is unclear. The germline gives CDR1 SGHNT, CDR2 YYREEE (reference sequence). The V gene lost 0 bases and the J gene lost 1 base, with 5 bases spanning the gap. This CDR3 region has 15 residues. CDR3 nucleotides: TGTGCCAGCAGCTTGGCCCTATCTGGGGCCAACGTCCTGACTTTC. Protein product: CASSLALSGANVLTF.

V usage is TRBV7-2 and J usage is TRBJ1-2; TRBD1 is a possible D gene (5 bases). Germline V gene data show CDR1 as SGHTA and CDR2 as FQGNSA. The CDR3 sequence is 16 residues long. V dropped 2 bases and J dropped 2 bases, with 15 bases sitting between them. The CDR3 coding sequence is TGTGCCAGCAGCTTAAGGGGCCGGGGGGGGAACTATGGCTACACCTTC. Protein product: CASSLRGRGGNYGYTF.

This chain connects TRBV6-5 to TRBJ2-7; 9 bases align to TRBD1. CDR1 is MNHEY and CDR2 is SVGAGI in the germline V gene. Trimming at V came to 2 bases and at J to 1 base, leaving 3 bases not matched to a gene. There are 15 residues in the CDR3. The CDR3 DNA reads TGTGCCAGCAGTTACGGGGGACAGGGTTCCTACGAGCAGTACTTC. Its translation: CASSYGGQGSYEQYF.

The chain employs TRBV5-4 and TRBJ1-2; the D is unclear. Trimming left V 2 bases short and J 4 bases short, with 12 bases between. The CDR3 is 14 amino acids. Germline CDR1 reads SGHNT; CDR2 reads YYREEE (reference sequence). In DNA, the CDR3 is TGTGCCAGCAGCTTTGGCACGGGGATCTATGGCTACACCTTC. Protein sequence: CASSFGTGIYGYTF.

V gene TRBV19 combines with J gene TRBJ1-5; weak D call: TRBD1 (5 bases). V shed 1 base and J shed 0 bases, with 10 bases lying between them. The germline CDR1 and CDR2 sequences are LNHDA and SQIVND (reference sequence). CDR3 length: 16 residues. This chain's CDR3 is CASSIGRGSSNQPQHF. The CDR3 coding sequence is TGTGCCAGTAGTATAGGAAGGGGAAGTAGCAATCAGCCCCAGCATTTT.

The chain links TRBV12-5 to TRBJ1-5; 9 bases are a match to TRBD1. This CDR3 has 15 residues. The germline V gene encodes CDR1 LGHNT and CDR2 FRNRAP. V trimming: 6 bases; J trimming: 4 bases; junction bases outside the gene matches: 7. Here the CDR3 DNA reads TGTGCTAGTGGCACTGACAGGGGGAGGAATCAGCCCCAGCATTTT. Translation: CASGTDRGRNQPQHF.

This clone occurred once. The J gene is TRBJ2-3, the V gene TRBV18; 10 nucleotides agree with TRBD2. V shed 3 bases and J 0 bases; nucleotides not matched to a gene: 21. Germline lookup yields CDR1 KGHSH and CDR2 LQKENI. The CDR3 covers 22 residues. CDR3: CASSPSYRTGLILAGSTDTQYF. The CDR3, as DNA: TGTGCCAGCTCACCGTCCTATAGGACAGGGCTTATACTAGCGGGGAGCACAGATACGCAGTATTTT.

CDR3 bases: TGTGCCAGCAGCAACAGAGAGAAATGGTATAATGAAAAACTGTTTTTT. The encoded protein is CASSNREKWYNEKLFF. The chain recombines TRBV2 with TRBJ1-4; D unresolved. CDR3 length: 16 residues. V was shortened by 6 bases and J by 4 bases, with 18 bases between the two germline ends. The V gene's germline CDR1 is SNHLY and CDR2 FYNNEI.

V and J are TRBV7-3 and TRBJ1-1, with D maybe TRBD1 (5 bases). V was shortened by 1 base and J by 1 base, with 10 bases between the two germline ends. Germline-derived CDR1 and CDR2 are SGHTA and FQGTGA. CDR3 length equals 15 residues. The CDR3 reads CASSLSGGGNTEAFF. DNA for the CDR3: TGTGCCAGCAGCTTAAGTGGGGGAGGGAACACTGAAGCTTTCTTT. Full variable domain (outside the CDR3, taken from reference TRBV7-3 and TRBJ1-1): GAGVSQTPSNKVTEKGKYVELRCDPISGHTALYWYRQSLGQGPEFLIYFQGTGAADDSGLPNDRFFAVRPEGSVSTLKIQRTERGDSAVYLCASSLSGGGNTEAFFGQGTRLTVV.

Turning to this clone: This sample includes further DNA sequences coding for the same CDR3. The chain uses TRBV10-3 and TRBJ2-7, with 14 bases fitting TRBD2. This CDR3 region has 16 residues. V was pared by 5 bases and J by 0 bases, with 3 bases of the junction left unmatched. Germline-derived CDR1 and CDR2 are ENHRY and SYGVKD. CDR3 residues: CAISPGTSGSSYEQYF. The CDR3 bases are TGTGCCATCAGTCCCGGGACTAGCGGGAGCTCCTACGAGCAGTACTTC.

The chain is built from TRBV5-6 and TRBJ1-2, with a tentative D call TRBD1 (5 bases). CDR3 length: 14 residues. The V and J ends lost 3 bases and 5 bases respectively, with 14 bases between them. Germline-derived CDR1 and CDR2 are SGHDT and YYEEEE. CDR3 nucleotide sequence: TGTGCCAGCAGCTCCTTACAGGTGACTTATGGCTACACCTTC. It encodes CASSSLQVTYGYTF.